These T cell receptor beta chains were read from a single sample in a study of blood T cell repertoires in COVID-19. This table comes from immunoSEQ multiplex PCR, and its TCRdb copy is limited to in-frame clones, with some not included. Among tens of thousands of clones listed, roughly 77% were seen once. The sequenced sample consisted of peripheral blood. These receptor sequences come from a human donor in a cohort sampled during active COVID-19. Each CDR3 is given with its conserved first and last residue. The order of the fields is D gene, V gene, clone size, J gene, CDR3 DNA, CDR3 protein. A D gene is named only where the DNA matches it firmly. Clone size is not always given. Where it is, it says once, few, many or a class for expanded clones.

d_call: TRBD2; v_call: TRBV13; clone_size: -; j_call: TRBJ2-7; cdr3_nt: TGTGCCAGCAGCTCCCGGACTAGCGGGAGAGGTGCCTACGAGCAGTACTTC; cdr3_aa: CASSSRTSGRGAYEQYF
d_call: -; v_call: TRBV14; clone_size: -; j_call: TRBJ2-1; cdr3_nt: TGTGCCAGCAGCCAAGTTTACTACAATGAGCAGTTCTTC; cdr3_aa: CASSQVYYNEQFF
d_call: TRBD1; v_call: TRBV5-6; clone_size: few; j_call: TRBJ1-2; cdr3_nt: TGTGCCAGCAGCTTGCAGGGGGCGCCCGGCTACACCTTC; cdr3_aa: CASSLQGAPGYTF
d_call: -; v_call: TRBV4-3; clone_size: -; j_call: TRBJ2-7; cdr3_nt: TGCGCCAGCAGCCAAGAAGACTGGTCCTACGAGCAGTACTTC; cdr3_aa: CASSQEDWSYEQYF
d_call: TRBD2; v_call: TRBV7-2; clone_size: -; j_call: TRBJ2-1; cdr3_nt: TGTGCCAGCAGCATCCCCGGGACTAGCGGGAGGGACAATGAGCAGTTCTTC; cdr3_aa: CASSIPGTSGRDNEQFF
d_call: TRBD1; v_call: TRBV11-3; clone_size: -; j_call: TRBJ2-1; cdr3_nt: TGTGCCAGCAGGAAAGGGACAGCCGAAAATGAGCAGTTCTTC; cdr3_aa: CASRKGTAENEQFF
d_call: TRBD2; v_call: TRBV3-1/TRBV3-2; clone_size: -; j_call: TRBJ2-5; cdr3_nt: TGTGCCAGCAGCCAAGGGGGGACTAGCGGGAGCTGGTTCCAAGAGACCCAGTACTTC; cdr3_aa: CASSQGGTSGSWFQETQYF
d_call: TRBD1; v_call: TRBV4-1; clone_size: once; j_call: TRBJ2-7; cdr3_nt: TGCGCCAGCAGCCAAGAATCTGGACAGGGGGTCCCCTACGAGCAGTACTTC; cdr3_aa: CASSQESGQGVPYEQYF
d_call: -; v_call: TRBV19; clone_size: -; j_call: TRBJ1-5; cdr3_nt: TGTGCCAGTACCTCAACGGGGATCGCGCTTGAGAGCAATCAGCCCCAGCATTTT; cdr3_aa: CASTSTGIALESNQPQHF
d_call: TRBD2; v_call: TRBV15; clone_size: -; j_call: TRBJ2-1; cdr3_nt: TGTGCCACCAGCAGAGGAGGCCTAGCGGGAGGGCGGAATGAGCAGTTCTTC; cdr3_aa: CATSRGGLAGGRNEQFF
d_call: -; v_call: TRBV20-1; clone_size: -; j_call: TRBJ1-1; cdr3_nt: TGCAGTGCTAGTTATCCCGGAGTGAACACTGAAGCTTTCTTT; cdr3_aa: CSASYPGVNTEAFF
d_call: TRBD1; v_call: TRBV7-9; clone_size: -; j_call: TRBJ2-1; cdr3_nt: TGTGCCAGCAGCGAAGACAGGGGACTTTACAATGAGCAGTTCTTC; cdr3_aa: CASSEDRGLYNEQFF
d_call: -; v_call: TRBV6-5; clone_size: few; j_call: TRBJ2-7; cdr3_nt: TGTGCCACCCGGGGGACGAACCGCTACGAGCAGTACTTC; cdr3_aa: CATRGTNRYEQYF
d_call: TRBD1; v_call: TRBV7-2; clone_size: -; j_call: TRBJ2-7; cdr3_nt: TGTGCCAGCAGCTTAGTTGGGACAGGAACCTACGAGCAGTACTTC; cdr3_aa: CASSLVGTGTYEQYF
d_call: -; v_call: TRBV4-1; clone_size: -; j_call: TRBJ1-5; cdr3_nt: TGCGCCAGCAGCCAAGGACCTCCCGATGGGAGTCAGCCCCAGCATTTT; cdr3_aa: CASSQGPPDGSQPQHF
d_call: -; v_call: TRBV5-4; clone_size: -; j_call: TRBJ2-1; cdr3_nt: TGTGCCAGCAGCTTGGCCAGGGGCAGGGGCAATGAGCAGTTCTTC; cdr3_aa: CASSLARGRGNEQFF
d_call: -; v_call: TRBV11-2; clone_size: -; j_call: TRBJ2-1; cdr3_nt: TGTGCCAGCAGCCCCAGAGCGGAACAGATTGGGAATGAGCAGTTCTTC; cdr3_aa: CASSPRAEQIGNEQFF
d_call: TRBD2; v_call: TRBV27; clone_size: -; j_call: TRBJ2-1; cdr3_nt: TGTGCCAGCAGTCCCCAGACTAGCGGGATGAGGAATGAGCAGTTCTTC; cdr3_aa: CASSPQTSGMRNEQFF
d_call: TRBD1; v_call: TRBV6-4; clone_size: -; j_call: TRBJ1-2; cdr3_nt: TGTGCCAGCAGTGAACAGCCGGGACAGAGCTATGGCTACACCTTC; cdr3_aa: CASSEQPGQSYGYTF
d_call: TRBD2; v_call: TRBV3-1/TRBV3-2; clone_size: -; j_call: TRBJ2-1; cdr3_nt: TGTGCCAGCAGCCAAACTAGCGGGAGGGCCAATGAGCAGTTCTTC; cdr3_aa: CASSQTSGRANEQFF
d_call: TRBD1; v_call: TRBV28; clone_size: -; j_call: TRBJ1-1; cdr3_nt: TGTGCCAGCAGTTTCTTTAGCTACCCGGACAGGGAGAGGACTGAAGCTTTCTTT; cdr3_aa: CASSFFSYPDRERTEAFF
d_call: -; v_call: TRBV4-1; clone_size: -; j_call: TRBJ1-5; cdr3_nt: TGCGCCAGCAGCCAAGACACCAGGGGAAGCAATCAGCCCCAGCATTTT; cdr3_aa: CASSQDTRGSNQPQHF
d_call: TRBD2; v_call: TRBV28; clone_size: -; j_call: TRBJ2-3; cdr3_nt: TGTGCCAGCAGTTTTGGGCTAGCGGGGGCCGGCACAGATACGCAGTATTTT; cdr3_aa: CASSFGLAGAGTDTQYF